This T cell receptor (beta chain) was retrieved from a study of control samples from healthy donors and cancer patients. The CDR3 has 15 amino acids. Profiling relied on immunoSEQ multiplex PCR, and the TCRdb table lists in-frame clones only, not all of them. The data show tens of thousands of clones, with roughly nine tenths seen just once and 7.5% to 9% held by the top ten. The sample consisted of blood. The chain employs TRBV21-1 and TRBJ2-3; the table's D gene call, TRBD2, was not cross checked with the DNA. TRBV21-1 is recorded as a pseudogene. This TCR came from a woman aged 55-70 years in good health. In DNA, the CDR3 is TGTGCCAGCAGCCCCTGGGGGGGGAGCACAGATACGCAGTATTTT. Translated: CASSPWGGSTDTQYF.